These 3 T cell receptor beta chains share one sample of origin, sequenced in a study of blood T cell repertoires in COVID-19. Sequencing used immunoSEQ multiplex PCR; TCRdb keeps in-frame clones, though not all of them. The table has 250,000 to 300,000 clones, 80% to 90% seen once; the top ten hold 11%. The material sequenced was peripheral blood. The receptor set was obtained from a woman in her 70s with acute or convalescent COVID-19.

CDR3 nucleotide sequence: TGTGCCAGCAGCCATGACGGGACATCAAGCTATGGCTACACCTTC. Translation gives CASSHDGTSSYGYTF. The V gene is TRBV7-9, the J gene TRBJ1-2; D may be TRBD1 (6 bases). Trimming removed 5 bases at V and 4 bases at J, with 17 bases between. In germline, CDR1 is SEHNR, CDR2 FQNEAQ (reference sequence). CDR3 length: 15 amino acids.

V and J are TRBV11-2 and TRBJ2-1; 7 bases line up with TRBD2. Germline CDR1 reads SGHAT; CDR2 reads FQNNGV. There are 15 residues in the CDR3. V dropped 0 bases and J dropped 5; count of bases not matched to a gene: 4. This CDR3 is CASSLEGGTDNEQFF. Written as DNA, the CDR3 is TGTGCCAGCAGCTTAGAGGGGGGGACTGACAATGAGCAGTTCTTC.

This chain uses TRBV2 with TRBJ2-3, with 8 bases fitting TRBD2. Germline V CDR1 and CDR2: SNHLY, FYNNEI. V trimming: 1 base; J trimming: 0 bases; junction bases outside the gene matches: 6. The CDR3 totals 17 residues. CDR3 sequence reads: CASSEGGGSPSTDTQYF. The CDR3, as DNA: TGTGCCAGCAGTGAAGGCGGGGGGTCCCCTAGCACAGATACGCAGTATTTT.